This T cell receptor (beta chain) was captured by sequencing in a study of blood T cells in healthy people across ages. Regarding the study as a whole: No one knew whether donors had CMV, which possibly confounded expanded clonotype changes.

This clonotype was observed a few times. The antigen remains undetermined. A much more abundant neighbour one base away suggests this may be a read error. The use of a sample-barcoded 5' primer and a J-beta primer mix characterized a second PCR of about 6 to 11 cycles. TCRdb reprocessed the 5' RACE reads via MiXCR and lists one record per CDR3 protein. The sample contains just under 900,000 distinct CDR3 sequences, about 28% of which appear only once. The V gene's germline CDR1 is SEHNR and CDR2 FQNEAQ (reference sequence). With 5 bases clipped from V and 7 bases from J, the junction kept 7 bases outside the gene matches. This CDR3 has 14 residues.

Sequenced material: blood. This clonotype was sampled from a woman older than 75 in good health. This rearrangement joins TRBV7-9 to TRBJ2-1, with 8 nucleotides matching TRBD2. Here the CDR3 reads CASSPRTSRNEQFF. CDR3 DNA sequence: TGTGCCAGCAGCCCCAGGACTAGCCGGAATGAGCAGTTCTTC.